This note documents a single T cell receptor beta chain sequence. The data were taken from a study of blood T cell repertoires in COVID-19. On the study more broadly: From T cells, B-cell-depleted T cells, or PBMCs came the material, which was cDNA or gDNA.

Germline loops: CDR1 LNHDA, CDR2 SQIVND (reference sequence). With V trimmed by 7 bases and J by 12 bases, 6 bases remained unmatched. The CDR3 spans 11 residues. TCRdb's table, derived via immunoSEQ multiplex PCR, lists solely in-frame clones and lacks some. This table holds about 73,000 clones, more than 60% found once. V is TRBV19 and J is TRBJ2-1, with 7 bases matching TRBD2. Sequences were obtained from peripheral blood. The receptor comes from a man aged 60 to 69 with acute or convalescent COVID-19. In DNA form, the CDR3 reads TGTGCCAGTACCGAAGGGAGGGTGCAGTTCTTC. Amino acid sequence: CASTEGRVQFF.